This T cell receptor beta chain was observed in a study of blood T cell repertoires in COVID-19. Background on the study: Italy, Spain and the United States were the sources of the convalescent and acute COVID-19 samples. Nucleic acid was either cDNA or gDNA, and it came from T cells, B-cell-depleted T cells, or PBMCs.

Methods used by the authors: Reference gene primer amplification gave nucleated cell count estimates. Sequencing used immunoSEQ multiplex PCR; TCRdb keeps in-frame clones, though not all of them. That table supplies the V and J calls and clone size; D and trimming were determined from the DNA. The profile covers 100,000 to 150,000 clones, with around three quarters appearing a single time and roughly 2% taken by the ten largest. This CDR3 has 13 residues. Germline CDR1 and CDR2: SGHTA and FQGNSA. Trimming cost V 1 base and J 11 bases; bases outside gene matches: 5. Sequencing was carried out using peripheral blood. The receptor was derived from a woman between 65 and 79 years old with acute or convalescent COVID-19. J is TRBJ1-3 and V is TRBV7-2; TRBD1 agrees at 7 bases. This CDR3 is CASSLGNRGAIYF. In DNA form, the CDR3 reads TGTGCCAGCAGCTTAGGGAACAGGGGCGCCATATATTTT.